This T cell receptor beta chain came from a study of cytomegalovirus exposure and HLA in healthy donors. Study results and caveats: In a later analysis, HLA-associated beta chains showed higher expansion and lower generation probabilities than comparable chains.

In regard to this clone: Antigen specificity is unknown.

This CDR3 is built from 16 residues. The ends were cut back, 5 bases at V and 6 bases at J, with 17 bases in the middle. CDR1 is LNHDA and CDR2 is SQIVND in the germline V gene (reference sequence). The PCR employed 60 Vbeta primers together with 13 Jbeta primers. Assay used: immunoSEQ multiplex PCR; TCRdb lists only in-frame clones, some missing. The sample has about 52,000 clones. Sequencing was done on a sample of PBMCs. The chain joins TRBV19 to TRBJ1-6, with a tentative D call TRBD1 (6 bases). The clonotype was recovered from a woman aged 55 to 70 in good health and CMV-seropositive. CDR3 residues: CASSASLRTANSPLHF. Here the CDR3 DNA reads TGTGCCAGTAGTGCTAGCCTTCGGACAGCTAATTCACCCCTCCACTTT.